These 9 T cell receptor beta chains originate from one sample sequenced in a study of regulatory T cells in long-lasting Graves disease. Building the TCR beta libraries relied on iRepertoire HTBI primers, and CDR3 regions underwent Arm-PCR. A single record per CDR3 protein comes from TCRdb applying MiXCR to the multiplex PCR reads. The data contain over 400,000 distinct CDR3 sequences, about 15% of them singletons. Time point described: newly diagnosed GD, antithyroid drugs for less than 3 months. TCR sequences were obtained from RNA taken from PBMCs. The same sample was also used in a study of T cells in Graves' hyperthyroidism and ophthalmopathy.

Here the sequenced sample was peripheral blood mononuclear cells (PBMCs), taken at new diagnosis, from a patient treated with antithyroid drugs. These receptor sequences come from a woman in her 50s with Graves disease.

V is TRBV25-1 and J is TRBJ2-7; the D gene is possibly TRBD2 (5 bases). The CDR3 contains 14 residues. Germline CDR1 is MGHDK and CDR2 is SYGVNS. Trimming left V 2 bases short and J 3 bases short, with 11 bases between. The CDR3 DNA reads TGTGCCAGCAGTGAAACCGGGATGGACTACGAGCAGTACTTC. It yields the protein CASSETGMDYEQYF.

The chain has TRBV11-3 and TRBJ2-2, with 11 positions matching TRBD2. There are 14 residues in the CDR3. With 3 bases clipped from V and 8 bases from J, the junction kept 2 bases outside the gene matches. From germline, CDR1 is SGHNT and CDR2 YENEEA. The DNA for the CDR3 is TGTGCCAGCAGCTTTAGCGGGAGGGGGGGGGAGCTGTTTTTT. Amino acids: CASSFSGRGGELFF. Full variable domain (missing parts from reference TRBV11-3 and TRBJ2-2): EAGVVQSPRYKIIEKKQPVAFWCNPISGHNTLYWYLQNLGQGPELLIRYENEEAVDDSQLPKDRFSAERLKGVDSTLKIQPAELGDSAVYLCASSFSGRGGELFFGEGSRLTVL.

At least ten counts were recorded for this clonotype. The chain has TRBV27 and TRBJ2-2; D is uncertain. The V end lost 6 bases, the J end lost 2 bases, and 13 bases lay between the germline ends. This CDR3 region has 15 residues. The germline V gene has CDR1 MNHEY and CDR2 SMNVEV (reference sequence). CDR3 sequence: CASSPILHNTGELFF. The CDR3 nucleotides are TGTGCCAGCAGCCCAATTCTCCACAACACCGGGGAGCTGTTTTTT.

This clonotype was found many times. The chain recombines TRBV28 with TRBJ1-1; D unresolved. Germline-derived CDR1 and CDR2 are MDHEN and SYDVKM. The CDR3 has 13 residues. Trimming stripped 5 bases from V and 3 bases from J, with 10 bases between. The CDR3 sequence is CASSLPKDTEAFF. Here the CDR3 DNA reads TGTGCCAGCAGTCTTCCGAAGGACACTGAAGCTTTCTTT.

This clonotype was observed a few times. This chain joins TRBV19 and TRBJ2-2; 9 positions match TRBD2. The CDR3 length is 15 residues. Germline V gene lookup returns CDR1 LNHDA and CDR2 SQIVND (reference sequence). Trimming took 0 bases from V and 6 from J; bases not matched to a gene: 2. The CDR3 DNA reads as TGTGCCAGTAGTATAGATAGCGGGAGCGCCGGGGAGCTGTTTTTT. The encoded protein is CASSIDSGSAGELFF.

In regard to this clonotype: This sequence may be a read error, since a much larger clone differs from it by one base. The CDR3: CASSPGQSVFSYEQFF. CDR3 in DNA: TGTGCCAGCAGCCCTGGACAGAGCGTTTTCTCCTACGAGCAGTTCTTC. V and J are TRBV27 and TRBJ2-1; D might be TRBD1 (6 bases). This CDR3 has 16 residues. Per germline, CDR1 MNHEY and CDR2 SMNVEV (reference sequence). The V and J ends lost 6 bases and 10 bases respectively, with 25 bases between them.

This clonotype has a count of ten or more. The V and J genes are TRBV5-4 and TRBJ2-1; possibly TRBD2 for D (5 bases). The V gene lost 0 bases and the J gene lost 1 base, with 8 bases spanning the gap. Germline lookup yields CDR1 SGHNT and CDR2 YYREEE (reference sequence). This CDR3 is built from 15 residues. The CDR3 DNA reads TGTGCCAGCAGCTTGGAACTAGTGTCCTACAATGAGCAGTTCTTC. This encodes CASSLELVSYNEQFF.

The chain links TRBV19 to TRBJ1-1, with TRBD1 as a possible D gene (6 bases). Trimming cost V 5 bases and J 2 bases, with 12 bases left between them. CDR1 is LNHDA, CDR2 SQIVND, per germline (reference sequence). The CDR3 spans 14 residues. Here the CDR3 reads CASSQRTDNTEAFF. CDR3 bases: TGTGCCAGTAGTCAAAGGACAGACAACACTGAAGCTTTCTTT.

In this sample, this clonotype turned up many times. V and J are TRBV12-3 or TRBV12-4 and TRBJ1-5; no firm D call. The CDR3 totals 15 residues. V lost 3 bases and J lost 8, with 17 bases in between. The CDR3, as DNA: TGTGCCAGCAGTTTCCAACCGGGCCACAAGGAGCCCCAGCATTTT. Amino acids: CASSFQPGHKEPQHF.